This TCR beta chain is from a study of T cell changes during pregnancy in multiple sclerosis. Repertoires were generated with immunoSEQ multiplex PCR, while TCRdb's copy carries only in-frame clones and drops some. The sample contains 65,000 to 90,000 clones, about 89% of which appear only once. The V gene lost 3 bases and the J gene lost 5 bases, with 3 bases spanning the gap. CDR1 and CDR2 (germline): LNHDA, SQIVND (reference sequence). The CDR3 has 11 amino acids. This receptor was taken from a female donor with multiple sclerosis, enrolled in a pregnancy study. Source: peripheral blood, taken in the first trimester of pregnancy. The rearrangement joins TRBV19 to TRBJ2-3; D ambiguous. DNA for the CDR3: TGTGCCAGTAGTATTCTAGATACGCAGTATTTT. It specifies CASSILDTQYF.